The 32 T cell receptor beta chains in this list originate from one sample, sequenced in a study of T cells in localized non-small cell lung cancer. The table came from immunoSEQ multiplex PCR; TCRdb's copy has only in-frame clones and leaves some out. The table lists around 96,000 clones, more than 75% of them singletons, with over 3.5% in the top ten. The sample here was PBMCs, taken before any cancer treatment. All receptors come from a woman aged 35 to 69 with stage II squamous cell lung carcinoma.

This CDR3 reads CASSPQGRSRTEAFF. The CDR3, as DNA: TGTGCCAGCAGTCCCCAGGGTAGGAGTCGGACTGAAGCTTTCTTT. The rearrangement links TRBV28 to TRBJ1-1; tentative D call: TRBD1 (5 bases). The CDR3 is made up of 15 amino acids. Germline V gene data show CDR1 as MDHEN and CDR2 as SYDVKM. Trimming stripped 5 bases from V and 5 bases from J, with 18 bases between.

The J gene is TRBJ1-4, the V gene TRBV5-4; 9 positions match TRBD1. Per germline, CDR1 SGHNT and CDR2 YYREEE (reference sequence). J was trimmed by 8 bases and V by 4 bases; bases with no gene match: 9. The CDR3 is 15 residues long. CDR3 sequence (DNA): TGTGCCAGCAGCGACGACAGGGGGTTAGGGGAAAAACTGTTTTTT. It is translated as CASSDDRGLGEKLFF.

V usage is TRBV11-3 and J usage is TRBJ2-1, with D perhaps TRBD1 (6 bases). CDR3 length: 13 residues. Germline V gene sequence: CDR1 SGHNT, CDR2 YENEEA. The ends were cut back, 5 bases at V and 7 bases at J, with 12 bases in the middle. The CDR3 here is CASSSRTANEQFF. CDR3 coding DNA: TGTGCCAGCAGCAGCCGGACAGCTAATGAGCAGTTCTTC.

The chain links TRBV2 to TRBJ2-7, with D possibly being TRBD2 (6 bases). Trimming took 3 bases from V and 2 from J, leaving 11 bases between them. Germline V gene lookup returns CDR1 SNHLY and CDR2 FYNNEI. The CDR3 runs 14 residues. The CDR3 spells CASSDGGRTYEQYF. The CDR3 DNA follows: TGTGCCAGCAGTGACGGGGGAAGGACCTACGAGCAGTACTTC.

The chain recombines TRBV5-4 with TRBJ1-4; D is ambiguous. The CDR3 consists of 14 residues. The germline V and J ends were trimmed by 2 bases and 0 bases, with 5 bases remaining between them. Per the germline V gene, CDR1 is SGHNT and CDR2 is YYREEE (reference sequence). The CDR3 DNA reads as TGTGCCAGCAGCTTACGGGCAACTAATGAAAAACTGTTTTTT. Amino acid sequence: CASSLRATNEKLFF.

This rearrangement joins TRBV6-1 to TRBJ2-7, with a possible D match to TRBD2 (6 bases). With 5 bases removed from V and 4 bases from J, the gap between germline ends came to 12 bases. Looked up from germline, CDR1 is MNHNS and CDR2 is SASEGT. This CDR3 contains 13 residues. The CDR3 DNA reads as TGTGCCAGCAGTACCGGGAGTTATTACGAGCAGTACTTC. This translates into CASSTGSYYEQYF.

J is TRBJ1-2 and V is TRBV28; D is possibly TRBD1 (6 bases). CDR1 and CDR2 (germline): MDHEN, SYDVKM. This CDR3 is built from 14 residues. V lost 4 bases and J lost 7, with 16 bases in between. The CDR3 coding sequence is TGTGCCAGCAGTTCAGACAGGTTCGGGCTTGGCTACACCTTC. It encodes CASSSDRFGLGYTF.

The chain carries TRBV30 and TRBJ2-7; 9 bases agree with TRBD1. Germline-derived CDR1 and CDR2 are GTSNPN and SVGIG (reference sequence). Trimming at V came to 5 bases and at J to 2 bases, leaving 7 bases not matched to a gene. CDR3 size: 14 residues. The CDR3 sequence: CAWAPGQGTYEQYF. CDR3 DNA sequence: TGTGCCTGGGCCCCGGGACAGGGAACCTACGAGCAGTACTTC.

V usage is TRBV9 and J usage is TRBJ2-7; D is undetermined. This CDR3 has 15 amino acids. Germline CDR1 SGDLS, CDR2 YYNGEE. V lost 5 bases, J lost 5 bases, and 20 bases lay in between. The CDR3 spells CASSPETAAPNEQYF. The DNA of the CDR3 is TGTGCCAGCAGTCCCGAGACCGCAGCCCCCAACGAGCAGTACTTC.

The DNA of the CDR3 is TGTGCCAGCAGTTTACCGGACAGGGGTTACGAGCAGTACTTC. It is translated as CASSLPDRGYEQYF. The chain recombines TRBV28 with TRBJ2-7; TRBD1 matches at 9 bases. The CDR3 has 14 residues. Unmatched junction bases numbered 3, after V lost 2 bases and J lost 4 bases. Germline loops: CDR1 MDHEN, CDR2 SYDVKM.

As DNA, the CDR3 is TGTGCCAGCAGCCAGCTCTTAGGGGGGAGCTCCTACGAGCAGTACTTC. Its protein is CASSQLLGGSSYEQYF. The chain links TRBV4-2 to TRBJ2-7, with D tentatively TRBD1 or TRBD2 (6 bases each). This CDR3 comprises 16 residues. Trimming removed 3 bases from V and 0 bases from J, with 15 bases in between. CDR1 and CDR2 from the germline V gene are LGHNA and YNFKEQ.

This chain uses TRBV19 with TRBJ1-1, with D maybe TRBD1 (5 bases). CDR3 length: 14 residues. The V end lost 5 bases, the J end lost 1 base, and 11 bases lay between the germline ends. Germline lookup yields CDR1 LNHDA and CDR2 SQIVND (reference sequence). CDR3 protein: CASSVTGGNTEAFF. CDR3 DNA: TGTGCCAGTAGTGTAACAGGAGGGAACACTGAAGCTTTCTTT. Looking up the rest from reference TRBV19 and TRBJ1-1 gives the full variable domain: DGGITQSPKYLFRKEGQNVTLSCEQNLNHDAMYWYRQDPGQGLRLIYYSQIVNDFQKGDIAEGYSVSREKKESFPLTVTSAQKNPTAFYLCASSVTGGNTEAFFGQGTRLTVV.

CDR3 DNA: TGCGCCAGCAGCCCGGGGACAGGGGGCATGTACGAGCAGTACTTC. Its translation: CASSPGTGGMYEQYF. The V and J genes are TRBV5-1 and TRBJ2-7, with 12 bases fitting TRBD1. V lost 4 bases, J lost 4 bases, and 6 bases stayed unmatched. This CDR3 is 15 amino acids long. In germline, CDR1 is SGHRS, CDR2 YFSETQ.

The chain couples TRBV5-1 to TRBJ2-3, with 11 nucleotides matching TRBD1. The germline V gene encodes CDR1 SGHRS and CDR2 YFSETQ. The CDR3 totals 15 residues. With V trimmed by 0 bases and J by 5 bases, 2 bases remained unmatched. DNA for the CDR3: TGCGCCAGCAGCTTGGGGACAGGGGGCTTAGATACGCAGTATTTT. It codes for CASSLGTGGLDTQYF.

J is TRBJ1-4 and V is TRBV6-6; D uncertain. This CDR3 is 13 amino acids long. Germline lookup yields CDR1 MNHNY and CDR2 SVGAGI (reference sequence). V was pared by 7 bases and J by 8 bases, with 14 bases between. The CDR3 DNA follows: TGTGCCAGCAAGGGAGGGAGCGGGGAAAAACTGTTTTTT. This encodes CASKGGSGEKLFF.

The chain links TRBV4-2 to TRBJ2-7; TRBD1 is a possible D gene (5 bases). The CDR3 covers 12 residues. Looked up from germline, CDR1 is LGHNA and CDR2 is YNFKEQ. V lost 0 bases to trimming and J lost 9 bases, with 9 bases between them. The CDR3 region has the DNA TGTGCCAGCAGCCAAGAAAGGGGTGGGCAGTACTTC. Translated: CASSQERGGQYF.

The chain couples TRBV2 to TRBJ2-7, with TRBD2 matching over 9 bases. The CDR3 sequence is 14 residues long. The V gene end was trimmed by 6 bases and the J gene end by 4 bases; junction bases not matched to a gene: 7. The germline CDR1 and CDR2 sequences are SNHLY and FYNNEI. In nucleotides, the CDR3 is TGTGCCAGCAGGGCCGGACTAGCGATGTACGAGCAGTACTTC. It is translated as CASRAGLAMYEQYF.

The genes are TRBV28 and TRBJ2-1, with D unclear. There are 14 residues in the CDR3. Germline V lookup: CDR1 MDHEN, CDR2 SYDVKM. V lost 6 bases and J lost 5, with 14 bases in between. This chain's CDR3 is CASSLPGRNNEQFF. CDR3 nucleotides: TGTGCCAGCAGCTTACCTGGACGGAACAATGAGCAGTTCTTC.

The V and J genes are TRBV5-1 and TRBJ1-2; D is possibly TRBD1 (5 bases). V lost 0 bases and J lost 4, with 7 bases in between. Germline assignment: CDR1 SGHRS and CDR2 YFSETQ. The CDR3 runs 13 residues. The CDR3 region is CASSLVGGYGYTF. CDR3 coding DNA: TGCGCCAGCAGCTTGGTCGGGGGCTATGGCTACACCTTC.

This chain links TRBV7-8 with TRBJ2-1, with D possibly being TRBD1 or TRBD2 (5 bases each). The CDR3 totals 16 residues. The germline V gene has CDR1 SGHVS and CDR2 FQNEAQ. Trimming removed 5 bases at V and 5 bases at J, with 19 bases between. The CDR3 is CASSPYPWDGNNEQFF. The CDR3 region has the DNA TGTGCCAGCAGCCCCTACCCGTGGGACGGGAACAATGAGCAGTTCTTC. The variable domain in full, with the rest retrieved from reference TRBV7-8 and TRBJ2-1, is GAGVSQSPRYKVAKRGQDVALRCDPISGHVSLFWYQQALGQGPEFLTYFQNEAQLDKSGLPSDRFFAERPEGSVSTLKIQRTQQEDSAVYLCASSPYPWDGNNEQFFGPGTRLTVL.

The CDR3 spells CATSRDRSSINEQFF. Here the CDR3 DNA reads TGTGCCACCAGCAGAGATCGGAGTTCTATCAATGAGCAGTTCTTC. The chain combines TRBV15 with TRBJ2-1; D is unresolved. Germline values: CDR1 LNHNV, CDR2 YYDKDF (reference sequence). The CDR3 is made up of 15 amino acids. Trimming took 0 bases from V and 6 from J, leaving 12 bases between them. The full variable domain, completed using reference TRBV15 and TRBJ2-1, is DAMVIQNPRYQVTQFGKPVTLSCSQTLNHNVMYWYQQKSSQAPKLLFHYYDKDFNNEADTPDNFQSRRPNTSFCFLDIRSPGLGDTAMYLCATSRDRSSINEQFFGPGTRLTVL.

This clone came up a few times. The gene calls are TRBV7-9 and TRBJ2-2; 8 bases fit TRBD1. The CDR3 is 15 residues long. V was clipped by 5 bases and J by 4 bases; unmatched bases: 6. Germline assignment: CDR1 SEHNR and CDR2 FQNEAQ (reference sequence). The CDR3 nucleotides are TGTGCCAGCAGCCCTGACAGGGGCCCCACCGGGGAGCTGTTTTTT. The encoded protein is CASSPDRGPTGELFF.

V gene TRBV21-1 combines with J gene TRBJ1-2; the DNA was not used to check the table's D call, TRBD1. TRBV21-1 is termed a pseudogene. The CDR3 spans 15 residues. CDR3 nucleotides: TGTGCCAGCAGCAAATGGGCAGGTGATTACTATGGCTACACCTTC. It codes for CASSKWAGDYYGYTF.

V gene TRBV19 combines with J gene TRBJ2-2; 10 bases fit TRBD1. The CDR3 is 16 amino acids. After removal of 6 bases from V and 6 bases from J, the junction contained 10 bases not matched to a gene. Germline values: CDR1 LNHDA, CDR2 SQIVND (reference sequence). The CDR3 reads CASRTGTGVGAGELFF. As DNA, the CDR3 is TGTGCCAGTAGAACCGGGACAGGGGTTGGGGCCGGGGAGCTGTTTTTT.

The rearrangement uses TRBV27 and TRBJ1-6, with D hard to call. Per germline, CDR1 MNHEY and CDR2 SMNVEV (reference sequence). Trimming shortened V by 2 bases and J by 7 bases, and 21 bases separated the two germline ends. This CDR3 is 18 amino acids long. CDR3 sequence (DNA): TGTGCCAGCAGTTTAAGGGCCCCCGAGGCCAGGCGGAATTCACCCCTCCACTTT. It specifies CASSLRAPEARRNSPLHF.

The chain is built from TRBV10-2 and TRBJ2-5; 7 bases match TRBD2. The junction had 10 bases not matched to a gene; V was cut back by 4 bases and J by 5 bases. Germline loops: CDR1 WSHSY, CDR2 SAAADI. This CDR3 spans 15 amino acids. CDR3: CASSGSQAGVETQYF. The CDR3 bases are TGCGCCAGCAGTGGGTCGCAGGCGGGAGTGGAGACCCAGTACTTC.

The V call is TRBV6-5, the J call TRBJ1-6; TRBD1 matches 7 bases. The germline CDR1 and CDR2 sequences are MNHEY and SVGAGI. Trimming cost V 2 bases and J 8 bases; bases outside gene matches: 6. There are 15 residues in the CDR3. The CDR3 protein is CASSYTTGAYSPLHF. CDR3 in DNA: TGTGCCAGCAGTTACACCACAGGGGCCTATTCACCCCTCCACTTT.

V is TRBV19 and J is TRBJ2-2; D uncertain. This CDR3 region has 16 residues. Trimming left V 2 bases short and J 1 base short, with 11 bases between. Germline V gives CDR1 LNHDA, CDR2 SQIVND (reference sequence). In nucleotides, the CDR3 is TGTGCCAGTAGTATACCATCAGGAAAGAACACCGGGGAGCTGTTTTTT. Its protein product is CASSIPSGKNTGELFF.

J is TRBJ1-2 and V is TRBV5-5; D is ambiguous. The germline gives CDR1 SGHKS, CDR2 YYEKEE (reference sequence). The length of the CDR3 is 14 residues. Deletions cut 0 bases from V and 3 bases from J, with 9 bases between. As DNA, the CDR3 is TGTGCCAGCAGCTTGGAAGCGAACCACTATGGCTACACCTTC. This encodes CASSLEANHYGYTF.

The V call is TRBV19, the J call TRBJ2-2; D assignment may be TRBD1 or TRBD2 (5 bases each). The V and J ends lost 5 bases and 3 bases respectively, with 10 bases between them. Germline CDR1 and CDR2: LNHDA and SQIVND (reference sequence). CDR3 length: 14 amino acids. CDR3 region: CASSSPGHTGELFF. The CDR3 nucleotides read TGTGCCAGTAGTTCTCCGGGACACACCGGGGAGCTGTTTTTT.

This chain links TRBV12-5 with TRBJ2-7; the D is unclear. The CDR3 extends over 13 amino acids. Germline-derived CDR1 and CDR2 are LGHNT and FRNRAP. V was pared by 7 bases and J by 0 bases, with 10 bases between. CDR3 nucleotide sequence: TGTGCTAGTGCTTCTGGCAGCTCCTACGAGCAGTACTTC. This gives the protein CASASGSSYEQYF.

The chain couples TRBV27 to TRBJ2-3; 10 nucleotides agree with TRBD2. The V segment lost 7 bases and the J segment 3 bases; nucleotides outside the gene matches: 7. CDR1 and CDR2 from the germline V gene are MNHEY and SMNVEV (reference sequence). The CDR3 length is 15 residues. The CDR3: CASTQRGGPTDTQYF. DNA of the CDR3: TGTGCCAGCACCCAGCGGGGGGGCCCTACAGATACGCAGTATTTT.